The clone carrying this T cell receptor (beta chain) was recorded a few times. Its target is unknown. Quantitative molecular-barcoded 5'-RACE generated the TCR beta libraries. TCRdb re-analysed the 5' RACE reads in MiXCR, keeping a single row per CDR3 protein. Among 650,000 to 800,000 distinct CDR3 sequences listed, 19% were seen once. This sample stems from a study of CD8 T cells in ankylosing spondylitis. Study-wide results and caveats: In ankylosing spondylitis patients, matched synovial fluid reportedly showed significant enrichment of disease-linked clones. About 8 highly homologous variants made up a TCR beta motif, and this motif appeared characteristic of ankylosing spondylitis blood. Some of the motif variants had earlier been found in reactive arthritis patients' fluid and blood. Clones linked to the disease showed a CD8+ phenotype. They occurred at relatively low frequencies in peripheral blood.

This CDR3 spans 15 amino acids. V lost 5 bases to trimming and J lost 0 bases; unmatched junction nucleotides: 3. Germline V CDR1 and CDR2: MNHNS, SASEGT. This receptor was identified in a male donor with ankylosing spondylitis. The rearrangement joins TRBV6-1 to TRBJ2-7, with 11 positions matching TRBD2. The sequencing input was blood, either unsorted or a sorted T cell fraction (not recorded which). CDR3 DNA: TGTGCCAGCAGTACCCTAGCGGGGGGCTCCTACGAGCAGTACTTC. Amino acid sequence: CASSTLAGGSYEQYF.